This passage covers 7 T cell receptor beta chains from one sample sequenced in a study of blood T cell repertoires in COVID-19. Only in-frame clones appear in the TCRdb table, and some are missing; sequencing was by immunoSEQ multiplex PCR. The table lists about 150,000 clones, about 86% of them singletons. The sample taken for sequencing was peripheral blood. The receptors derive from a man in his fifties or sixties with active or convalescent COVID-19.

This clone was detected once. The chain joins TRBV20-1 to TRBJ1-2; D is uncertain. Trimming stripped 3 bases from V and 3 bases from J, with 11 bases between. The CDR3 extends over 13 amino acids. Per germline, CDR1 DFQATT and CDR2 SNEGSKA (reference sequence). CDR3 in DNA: TGCAGTGCTAGTCGGGTCGTTGACTATGGCTACACCTTC. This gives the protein CSASRVVDYGYTF.

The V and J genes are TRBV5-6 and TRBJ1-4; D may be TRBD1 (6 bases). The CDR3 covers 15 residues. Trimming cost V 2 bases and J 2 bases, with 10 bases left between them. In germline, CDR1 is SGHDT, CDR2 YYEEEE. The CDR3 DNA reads TGTGCCAGCAGCTTCTACAGGGTTACTAATGAAAAACTGTTTTTT. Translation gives CASSFYRVTNEKLFF.

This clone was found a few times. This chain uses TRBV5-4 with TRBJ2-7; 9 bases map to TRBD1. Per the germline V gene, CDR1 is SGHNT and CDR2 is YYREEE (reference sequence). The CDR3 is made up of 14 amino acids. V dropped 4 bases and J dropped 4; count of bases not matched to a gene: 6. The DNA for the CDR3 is TGTGCCAGCAGCCGGGACAGGGTCACGTACGAGCAGTACTTC. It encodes CASSRDRVTYEQYF.

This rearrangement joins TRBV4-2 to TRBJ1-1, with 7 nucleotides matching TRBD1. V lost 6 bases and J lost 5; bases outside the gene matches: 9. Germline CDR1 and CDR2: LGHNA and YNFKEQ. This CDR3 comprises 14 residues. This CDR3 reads CASRNRGQGTEAFF. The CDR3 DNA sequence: TGTGCCAGCAGGAACAGGGGCCAAGGGACTGAAGCTTTCTTT.

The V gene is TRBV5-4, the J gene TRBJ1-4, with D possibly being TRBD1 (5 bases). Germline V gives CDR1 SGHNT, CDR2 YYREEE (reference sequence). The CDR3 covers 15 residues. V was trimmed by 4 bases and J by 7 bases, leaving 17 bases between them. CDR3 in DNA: TGTGCCAGCAGCCCCGGGGCGGGGGGACTTGAAAAACTGTTTTTT. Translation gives CASSPGAGGLEKLFF. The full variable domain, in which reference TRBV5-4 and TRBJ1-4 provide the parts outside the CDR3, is ETGVTQSPTHLIKTRGQQVTLRCSSQSGHNTVSWYQQALGQGPQFIFQYYREEENGRGNFPPRFSGLQFPNYSSELNVNALELDDSALYLCASSPGAGGLEKLFFGSGTQLSVL.

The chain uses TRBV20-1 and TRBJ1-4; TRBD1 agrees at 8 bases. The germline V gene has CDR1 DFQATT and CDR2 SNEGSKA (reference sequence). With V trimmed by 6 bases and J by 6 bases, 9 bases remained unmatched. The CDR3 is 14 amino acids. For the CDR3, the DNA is TGCAGTGCCAGTGACGACAGGGGAGATGAAAAACTGTTTTTT. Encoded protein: CSASDDRGDEKLFF.

The CDR3 DNA follows: TGTGCCAGCAGCTCTGAGGGGGTATTGAACACCGGGGAGCTGTTTTTT. Translating it yields CASSSEGVLNTGELFF. V gene TRBV7-8 combines with J gene TRBJ2-2; D possibly corresponds to TRBD1 (6 bases). Trimming left V 4 bases short and J 1 base short, with 13 bases between. CDR1 is SGHVS, CDR2 FQNEAQ, per germline. The CDR3 sequence is 16 residues long. Filled out from reference TRBV7-8 and TRBJ2-2, the complete variable domain reads GAGVSQSPRYKVAKRGQDVALRCDPISGHVSLFWYQQALGQGPEFLTYFQNEAQLDKSGLPSDRFFAERPEGSVSTLKIQRTQQEDSAVYLCASSSEGVLNTGELFFGEGSRLTVL.